Presented here are 25 T cell receptor beta chains from one specimen sequenced in a study of neoadjuvant anti-PD-1 for oral cavity cancer. The table came from immunoSEQ multiplex PCR; TCRdb's copy has only in-frame clones and leaves some out. The table includes around 12,000 clones, 50% to 75% detected once. The sample in question was PBMCs, obtained before nivolumab (anti-PD-1) treatment. All receptors come from a person between 35 and 79 years old with oral cavity squamous cell carcinoma.

The genes are TRBV7-3 and TRBJ2-1; 10 bases fit TRBD2. The CDR3 contains 15 residues. J was trimmed by 3 bases and V by 5 bases; bases with no gene match: 4. The germline V gene encodes CDR1 SGHTA and CDR2 FQGTGA. CDR3 DNA sequence: TGTGCCAGCAGCCCTCTAGCGGGAGTCTACAATGAGCAGTTCTTC. Amino acids: CASSPLAGVYNEQFF.

This chain uses TRBV10-1 with TRBJ2-7; 7 nucleotides line up with TRBD1. Per germline, CDR1 WNHNN and CDR2 SYGVQD (reference sequence). The junction had 11 bases not matched to a gene; V was cut back by 3 bases and J by 9 bases. This CDR3 region has 14 residues. The CDR3 loop reads CASSDLTGYEGQYF. The CDR3 DNA follows: TGCGCCAGCAGTGACCTGACAGGGTATGAGGGGCAGTACTTC.

V gene TRBV4-1 combines with J gene TRBJ2-7, with D possibly matching TRBD2 (6 bases). Germline CDR1 is MGHRA and CDR2 is YSYEKL. This CDR3 comprises 15 residues. Trimming took off 4 bases at V and 2 bases at J, with 15 bases between the two ends. The CDR3: CASSPTGDYTYEQYF. The CDR3 nucleotides are TGCGCCAGCAGCCCCACGGGGGATTATACCTACGAGCAGTACTTC.

The chain uses TRBV5-1 and TRBJ1-5, with D unclear. The CDR3 consists of 13 residues. The germline V and J ends were trimmed by 0 bases and 6 bases, with 7 bases remaining between them. CDR1 is SGHRS and CDR2 is YFSETQ in the germline V gene. The CDR3 spells CASSLGTSQPQHF. DNA of the CDR3: TGCGCCAGCAGCTTGGGGACGAGTCAGCCCCAGCATTTT.

This clone was found a few times. The V gene is TRBV5-1, the J gene TRBJ1-2; 10 bases map to TRBD1. With V trimmed by 0 bases and J by 4 bases, 3 bases remained unmatched. CDR1 and CDR2 from the germline V gene are SGHRS and YFSETQ. The CDR3 runs 15 residues. The CDR3 sequence: CASSLAGQGGYGYTF. DNA of the CDR3: TGCGCCAGCAGCTTGGCAGGACAGGGGGGCTATGGCTACACCTTC.

This clone was detected only a few times. The gene calls are TRBV7-9 and TRBJ2-1; TRBD2 matches 7 bases. This CDR3 region has 12 residues. The germline V gene encodes CDR1 SEHNR and CDR2 FQNEAQ (reference sequence). The ends lost 6 bases at V and 7 bases at J; junction bases unmatched: 3. The CDR3 reads CASSISGNEQFF. Written as DNA, the CDR3 is TGTGCCAGCAGTATTAGCGGGAATGAGCAGTTCTTC.

The CDR3 sequence is CASTLYRGRQETQYF. Written as DNA, the CDR3 is TGTGCCAGCACCCTCTATAGGGGACGGCAAGAGACCCAGTACTTC. The genes are TRBV6-1 and TRBJ2-5; D is possibly TRBD1 or TRBD2 (5 bases each). The germline V gene encodes CDR1 MNHNS and CDR2 SASEGT. The CDR3 covers 15 residues. Trimming took off 7 bases at V and 2 bases at J, with 17 bases between the two ends.

The chain has TRBV6-5 and TRBJ1-5, with D uncertain. V lost 6 bases to trimming and J lost 0 bases, with 6 bases between them. Germline-derived CDR1 and CDR2 are MNHEY and SVGAGI. The CDR3 extends over 13 amino acids. The CDR3 is CASRVGSNQPQHF. CDR3 in DNA: TGTGCCAGCAGAGTAGGTAGCAATCAGCCCCAGCATTTT.

A word on this clone: Other DNA sequences in the sample encode the same CDR3. The gene calls are TRBV6-1 and TRBJ2-2, with D possibly being TRBD2 (5 bases). This CDR3 contains 12 residues. V lost 5 bases and J lost 5, with 6 bases in between. Germline CDR1 and CDR2: MNHNS and SASEGT. CDR3 DNA: TGTGCCAGCAGTCGGACTACCGGGGAGCTGTTTTTT. Its protein product is CASSRTTGELFF.

CDR3 sequence (DNA): TGTGCCAGCAGCTTAGGACAGTCCGGAGAAAAACTGTTTTTT. Translated, it gives CASSLGQSGEKLFF. The chain couples TRBV5-6 to TRBJ1-4; tentatively, D is TRBD1 (6 bases). The CDR3 loop spans 14 amino acids. Germline CDR1 reads SGHDT; CDR2 reads YYEEEE. V shed 2 bases and J shed 8 bases, with 13 bases lying between them.

The chain employs TRBV27 and TRBJ2-2, with a weak D call TRBD1 (6 bases). Germline assignment: CDR1 MNHEY and CDR2 SMNVEV (reference sequence). Trimming stripped 3 bases from V and 3 bases from J, with 14 bases between. The CDR3 has 16 amino acids. CDR3 loop: CASSFRPGADTGELFF. The CDR3 region has the DNA TGTGCCAGCAGTTTCCGTCCAGGGGCAGACACCGGGGAGCTGTTTTTT.

V is TRBV4-2 and J is TRBJ2-3; D gene uncertain. Trimming took off 0 bases at V and 8 bases at J, with 15 bases between the two ends. Germline V gives CDR1 LGHNA, CDR2 YNFKEQ. The CDR3 loop spans 15 amino acids. The CDR3 sequence: CASSQEGSSGGTQYF. The DNA for the CDR3 is TGTGCCAGCAGCCAAGAGGGGTCCAGTGGTGGTACGCAGTATTTT.

The J gene is TRBJ2-7, the V gene TRBV7-2; D might be TRBD2 (7 bases). This CDR3 has 14 amino acids. Germline assignment: CDR1 SGHTA and CDR2 FQGNSA. Trimming pared 1 base from V and 4 bases from J, leaving 11 bases between. The CDR3: CASSLGGGIYEQYF. DNA for the CDR3: TGTGCCAGCAGCTTAGGGGGGGGCATTTACGAGCAGTACTTC.

Points on this clone: An end of the junction does not agree with germline; a read error may underlie this. The rearrangement links TRBV10-1 to TRBJ2-5, with TRBD2 identical over 13 bases. CDR1 is WNHNN and CDR2 is SYGVQD in the germline V gene (reference sequence). This CDR3 is built from 16 residues. CDR3 protein: CASSESGLAGKGTQYF. In DNA, the CDR3 is TGCGCCAGCAGCGAGTCGGGACTAGCGGGGAAGGGGACCCAGTACTTC.

This clone was observed a handful of times. V and J are TRBV9 and TRBJ1-6; 7 bases are a match to TRBD1. The length of the CDR3 is 12 residues. V trimming: 0 bases; J trimming: 14 bases; junction bases outside the gene matches: 2. Germline-derived CDR1 and CDR2 are SGDLS and YYNGEE. CDR3: CASSVVGQALHF. DNA for the CDR3: TGTGCCAGCAGCGTAGTCGGACAGGCCCTCCACTTT.

This chain joins TRBV7-8 and TRBJ2-2, with 12 bases matching TRBD2. The ends lost 2 bases at V and 6 bases at J; junction bases unmatched: 1. The germline CDR1 and CDR2 sequences are SGHVS and FQNEAQ. This CDR3 contains 15 residues. CDR3 in DNA: TGTGCCAGCAGCTTACCTAGCGGGGGGGCCGGGGAGCTGTTTTTT. Translated: CASSLPSGGAGELFF.

For the CDR3, the DNA is TGTGCCAGCAGGATAATAGGTGACTCTGGAAACACCATATATTTT. Translating gives CASRIIGDSGNTIYF. The chain has TRBV2 and TRBJ1-3; no clear D. This CDR3 is built from 15 residues. Germline values: CDR1 SNHLY, CDR2 FYNNEI. Trimming pared 6 bases from V and 0 bases from J, leaving 12 bases between.

The chain couples TRBV7-2 to TRBJ1-6; possible D gene TRBD1, 5 bases. Trimming shortened V by 1 base and J by 10 bases, and 11 bases separated the two germline ends. The CDR3 covers 14 residues. Germline assignment: CDR1 SGHTA and CDR2 FQGNSA. The CDR3 DNA reads as TGTGCCAGCAGCTTAGGGCAGGGAGTATCACCCCTCCACTTT. It specifies CASSLGQGVSPLHF.

The chain employs TRBV6-1 and TRBJ1-5; D unclear. CDR1 and CDR2 from the germline V gene are MNHNS and SASEGT. The V end was cut by 3 bases, the J end by 2 bases, with 11 bases between. The CDR3 has 15 residues. Here the CDR3 DNA reads TGTGCCAGCAGTGATGCAATACTGGGCAATCAGCCCCAGCATTTT. Protein product: CASSDAILGNQPQHF.

This sequence joins TRBV4-1 and TRBJ2-1, with 7 bases matching TRBD2. The CDR3 sequence is 15 residues long. Germline loops: CDR1 MGHRA, CDR2 YSYEKL. V shed 1 base, J shed 0 bases, and the junction held 0 bases outside the gene matches. DNA of the CDR3: TGCGCCAGCAGCCAAGGGACTAGCTCCTACAATGAGCAGTTCTTC. Translated: CASSQGTSSYNEQFF.

This clone was recorded a few times. The chain links TRBV12-5 to TRBJ2-3; D remains unclear. V was clipped by 7 bases and J by 0 bases, with 11 bases between them. This CDR3 has 14 amino acids. The V gene's germline CDR1 is LGHNT and CDR2 FRNRAP. This chain's CDR3 is CASVNGQSTDTQYF. CDR3 bases: TGTGCTAGTGTCAACGGGCAAAGCACAGATACGCAGTATTTT.

J is TRBJ2-5 and V is TRBV5-6; possible D gene TRBD2, 6 bases. CDR1 is SGHDT and CDR2 is YYEEEE in the germline V gene. This CDR3 comprises 15 residues. The V end was cut by 1 base, the J end by 1 base, with 11 bases between. The CDR3, as DNA: TGTGCCAGCAGCTTGCACCGGGGGATCCAAGAGACCCAGTACTTC. This sequence encodes CASSLHRGIQETQYF.

This chain links TRBV19 with TRBJ2-7; maybe TRBD2 (6 bases). Trimming pared 6 bases from V and 3 bases from J, leaving 12 bases between. Germline values: CDR1 LNHDA, CDR2 SQIVND (reference sequence). The CDR3 extends over 13 amino acids. In nucleotides, the CDR3 is TGTGCCAGTAGGAAGTACGGGAGCTACGAGCAGTACTTC. Amino acids: CASRKYGSYEQYF. Drawing the rest from reference TRBV19 and TRBJ2-7, the complete variable domain is DGGITQSPKYLFRKEGQNVTLSCEQNLNHDAMYWYRQDPGQGLRLIYYSQIVNDFQKGDIAEGYSVSREKKESFPLTVTSAQKNPTAFYLCASRKYGSYEQYFGPGTRLTVT.

The chain employs TRBV5-1 and TRBJ2-3; D could derive from TRBD1 or TRBD2 (6 bases each). This CDR3 is built from 17 residues. The V gene's germline CDR1 is SGHRS and CDR2 YFSETQ. Trimming cost V 4 bases and J 4 bases, with 22 bases left between them. CDR3 sequence (DNA): TGCGCCAGCAGCCCCCTTGGGGGGCGCACATTCCCAGATACGCAGTATTTT. It translates to CASSPLGGRTFPDTQYF.

In nucleotides, the CDR3 is TGCGCCAGCAGCTTGGAGACAGGGGGGTGGACTGAAGCTTTCTTT. Translation gives CASSLETGGWTEAFF. The chain joins TRBV5-1 to TRBJ1-1, with 9 bases that match TRBD1. Trimming cost V 0 bases and J 5 bases; bases outside gene matches: 5. CDR1 SGHRS and CDR2 YFSETQ come from the germline V gene. This CDR3 is 15 amino acids long.